This record covers a single TCR beta chain. Profiled with immunoSEQ multiplex PCR; TCRdb holds only in-frame clones, not every one. The sample holds around 24,000 clones; 70% to 90% are singletons and the top ten take approximately 1.2%. This CDR3 spans 12 amino acids. The germline gives CDR1 MNHEY, CDR2 SVGAGI. Unmatched junction bases numbered 3, after V lost 6 bases and J lost 10 bases. The data originate from a study of T cells in narcolepsy. The TCR comes from a human donor with narcolepsy. The sample taken for sequencing was CD45RA- memory CD4+ T cells from PBMCs. The genes are TRBV6-5 and TRBJ1-6; TRBD1 matches at 7 bases. CDR3 amino acids: CASSNRGSPLHF. CDR3 nucleotides: TGTGCCAGCAGCAACAGGGGCTCACCCCTCCACTTT.